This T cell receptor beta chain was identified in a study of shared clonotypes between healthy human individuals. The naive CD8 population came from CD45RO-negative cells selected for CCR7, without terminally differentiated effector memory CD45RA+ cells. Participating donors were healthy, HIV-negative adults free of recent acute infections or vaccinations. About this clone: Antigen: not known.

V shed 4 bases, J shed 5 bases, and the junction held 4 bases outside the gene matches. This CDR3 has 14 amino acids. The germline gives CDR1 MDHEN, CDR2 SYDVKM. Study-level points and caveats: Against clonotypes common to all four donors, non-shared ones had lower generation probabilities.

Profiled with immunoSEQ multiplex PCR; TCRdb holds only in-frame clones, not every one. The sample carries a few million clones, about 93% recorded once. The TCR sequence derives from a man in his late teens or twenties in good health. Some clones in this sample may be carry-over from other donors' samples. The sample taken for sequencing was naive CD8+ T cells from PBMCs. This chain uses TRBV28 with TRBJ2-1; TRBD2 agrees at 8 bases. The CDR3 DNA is TGTGCCAGCAGTTGGGCGGGAGGTGACAATGAGCAGTTCTTC. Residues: CASSWAGGDNEQFF.